The clone carrying this TCR beta chain has a count of ten or more. Germline values: CDR1 SQVTM, CDR2 ANQGSEA. This CDR3 comprises 12 residues. Trimming stripped 6 bases from V and 1 base from J, with 9 bases between. The entry originates in a study of T-cell reconstitution after alpha-beta-depleted transplantation in children. Preparation of the TCRbeta library involved a method that used unique molecular identifiers. TCRdb re-called the PCR reads through MiXCR, storing one row per CDR3 protein. The sample holds 170,000 or so distinct CDR3 sequences, approximately 6.6% seen once. The sequencing here drew on PBMCs from the stem cell graft donor, taken from the stem cell graft. The chain recombines TRBV29-1 with TRBJ1-1; D is undetermined. The clonotype originates from a human donor who donated a stem cell graft to a child with Wiskott-Aldrich syndrome. CDR3 in amino acids: CSVRQTNTEAFF. CDR3 DNA sequence: TGCAGCGTACGGCAAACGAACACTGAAGCTTTCTTT.